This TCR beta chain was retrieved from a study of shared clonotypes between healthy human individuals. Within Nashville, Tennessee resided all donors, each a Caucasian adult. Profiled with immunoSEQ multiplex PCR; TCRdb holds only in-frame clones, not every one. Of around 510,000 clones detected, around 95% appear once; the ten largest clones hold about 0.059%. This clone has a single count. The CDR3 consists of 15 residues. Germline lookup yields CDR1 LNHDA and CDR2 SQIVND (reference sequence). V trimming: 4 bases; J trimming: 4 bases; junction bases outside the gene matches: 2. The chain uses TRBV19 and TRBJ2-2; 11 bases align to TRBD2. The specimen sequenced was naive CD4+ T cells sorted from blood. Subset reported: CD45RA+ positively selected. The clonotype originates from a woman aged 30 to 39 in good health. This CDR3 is CASSRTSGSTGELFF. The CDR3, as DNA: TGTGCCAGTAGTAGAACTAGCGGGAGCACCGGGGAGCTGTTTTTT.